The present TCR beta chain was sequenced within a study of patients and donors after allogeneic stem cell transplantation. One entry per CDR3 protein, called by TCRdb with MiXCR from the RT-PCR reads. The table lists approximately 140,000 distinct CDR3 sequences, 30% to 45% of them singletons. This CDR3 has 14 amino acids. CDR1 is SGHVS and CDR2 is FNYEAQ in the germline V gene. V was clipped by 4 bases and J by 2 bases; unmatched bases: 5. Input material: blood, either unsorted or a sorted T cell fraction (not recorded which). The sequence derives from a human donor who was either an allogeneic HSCT recipient or a stem cell or donor lymphocyte infusion donor (not recorded which). It is not recorded whose cells these are; they may come from a transplant donor. The rearrangement links TRBV7-6 to TRBJ2-7; 7 bases are shared with TRBD1. The CDR3 nucleotides are TGTGCCAGCAGCTCAGGGGGATCTCCCTACGAGCAGTACTTC. This codes for CASSSGGSPYEQYF.